The entry below gives a single TCR beta chain sequence along with its context. V was trimmed by 3 bases and J by 8 bases, leaving 13 bases between them. The CDR3 spans 13 residues. CDR1 SQVTM and CDR2 ANQGSEA come from the germline V gene. This sample is part of a study of blood T cells in healthy people across ages. The second PCR ran about 7 to 12 cycles with a sample-barcoded 5' primer and J-beta primers. TCRdb reprocessed the 5' RACE reads via MiXCR and lists one record per CDR3 protein. The sample records some 1,800,000 distinct CDR3 sequences, 35% to 50% being singletons. Sequencing was carried out using blood. The TCR was taken from a human donor in good health. V and J are TRBV29-1 and TRBJ1-4; D might be TRBD1 (5 bases). CDR3 coding DNA: TGCAGCGTTGAGGATCACCCAGGGGAAAAACTGTTTTTT. Amino acids: CSVEDHPGEKLFF.